This TCR beta chain derives from a study of T cell responses to AZD1222 COVID-19 vaccine. Regarding the study as a whole: Donors were largely white British and mainly female; clonal diversity was possibly underestimated. Per reports, nearly half of all spike-specific TCRs target regions that are unmutated in variants. Receipt of two AZD1222 doses was followed by a rise in Spike-specific TCR breadth and depth. Baseline seropositivity occurred in only a handful of AZD1222 recipients.

This CDR3 is built from 13 residues. The germline CDR1 and CDR2 sequences are MNHEY and SVGAGI. The germline V and J ends were trimmed by 4 bases and 9 bases, with 15 bases remaining between them. Concerning this clone: The antigen is undetermined.

Some clones are missing from TCRdb's copy, which holds only in-frame ones; the method was immunoSEQ multiplex PCR. The table lists 180,000 or so clones, about 93% of them singletons. This specimen was peripheral blood, taken on day 0 of AZD1222 vaccination. This receptor was obtained from an adult in good health. This chain links TRBV6-5 with TRBJ1-1; TRBD1 might be the D (5 bases). The CDR3 protein is CASSLGGSEKAFF. As DNA, the CDR3 is TGTGCCAGCAGTTTGGGGGGTTCGGAAAAAGCTTTCTTT.